This TCR beta chain was found in a study of cytomegalovirus exposure and HLA in healthy donors. Deletions cut 1 base from V and 3 bases from J, with 10 bases between. The V gene's germline CDR1 is MGHRA and CDR2 YSYEKL. This CDR3 contains 14 residues. Primers included in the PCR were 60 Vbeta and 13 Jbeta primers. Profiled with immunoSEQ multiplex PCR; TCRdb holds only in-frame clones, not every one. The profile shows some 170,000 clones, 77% of them singletons. The V call is TRBV4-1, the J call TRBJ2-7, with a tentative D call TRBD1 (5 bases). Sequenced: PBMCs. The sequence was collected from a woman younger than 45 in good health and CMV-seronegative. The CDR3 protein is CASSQVGTGYEQYF. In DNA, the CDR3 is TGCGCCAGCAGCCAAGTCGGCACAGGCTACGAGCAGTACTTC.